One T cell receptor (beta chain) is described in this entry. The target antigen is unknown. This CDR3 comprises 13 residues. V gave up 11 bases and J gave up 3 bases; unmatched junction bases: 7. CDR1 is ENHRY, CDR2 SYGVKD, per germline. Researchers used 5'RACE with constant-segment primers to make TCR alpha and TCR beta cDNA libraries that carry sample barcodes and UMIs. TCRdb used MiXCR to reprocess the 5' RACE reads, holding one entry per CDR3 protein. The sample yields over 300,000 distinct CDR3 sequences, around a fifth seen once. These data belong to a study of T-cell memory formation after mild COVID-19. Points from the study as a whole: Those CD4+ clones that contracted were mainly in CM and EM (CD8+ ones in EMRA). Pre-infection memory already had some responding clones, implying cross-reactive memory joined. Among clones contracting day 15 to 85, CD4/CD8 was balanced, whereas later expanders leaned CD4+.

Sequenced sample: PBMCs or a T cell subset sorted from them (not recorded which). The chain recombines TRBV10-3 with TRBJ2-5, with 9 positions matching TRBD2. The clonotype was recovered from a man aged 18 to 30 who had mild COVID-19 (a few samples of this study predate the infection). Cell type and time point are not known. CDR3 region: CAVGASGEETQYF. CDR3 nucleotides: TGTGCCGTCGGGGCTAGCGGGGAAGAGACCCAGTACTTC.